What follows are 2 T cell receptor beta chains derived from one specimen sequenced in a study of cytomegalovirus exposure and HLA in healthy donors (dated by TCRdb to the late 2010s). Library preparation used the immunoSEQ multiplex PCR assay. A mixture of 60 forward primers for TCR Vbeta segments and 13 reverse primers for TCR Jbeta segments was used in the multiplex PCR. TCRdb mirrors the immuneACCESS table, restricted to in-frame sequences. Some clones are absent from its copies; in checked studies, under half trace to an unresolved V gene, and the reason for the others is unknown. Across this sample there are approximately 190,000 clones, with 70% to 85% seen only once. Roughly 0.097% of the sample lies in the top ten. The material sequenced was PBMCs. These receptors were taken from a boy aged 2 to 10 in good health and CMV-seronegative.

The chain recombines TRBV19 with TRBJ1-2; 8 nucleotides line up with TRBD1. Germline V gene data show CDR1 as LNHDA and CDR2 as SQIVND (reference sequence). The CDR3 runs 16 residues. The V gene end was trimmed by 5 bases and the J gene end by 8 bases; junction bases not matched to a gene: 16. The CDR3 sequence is CASSPQFGQGNRGYTF. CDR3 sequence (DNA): TGTGCCAGTAGTCCTCAATTCGGACAGGGAAATCGAGGCTACACCTTC.

CDR3 coding DNA: TGTGCCAGCTCACCACTCGGACAGCCTCAAGAGACCCAGTACTTC. Amino acid sequence: CASSPLGQPQETQYF. The V call is TRBV18, the J call TRBJ2-5, with D possibly matching TRBD1 (6 bases). V was cut by 1 base and J by 2 bases, with 11 bases left in between. The CDR3 totals 15 residues. In germline, CDR1 is KGHSH, CDR2 LQKENI. Looking up the rest from reference TRBV18 and TRBJ2-5 gives the full variable domain: NAGVMQNPRHLVRRRGQEARLRCSPMKGHSHVYWYRQLPEEGLKFMVYLQKENIIDESGMPKERFSAEFPKEGPSILRIQQVVRGDSAAYFCASSPLGQPQETQYFGPGTRLLVL.